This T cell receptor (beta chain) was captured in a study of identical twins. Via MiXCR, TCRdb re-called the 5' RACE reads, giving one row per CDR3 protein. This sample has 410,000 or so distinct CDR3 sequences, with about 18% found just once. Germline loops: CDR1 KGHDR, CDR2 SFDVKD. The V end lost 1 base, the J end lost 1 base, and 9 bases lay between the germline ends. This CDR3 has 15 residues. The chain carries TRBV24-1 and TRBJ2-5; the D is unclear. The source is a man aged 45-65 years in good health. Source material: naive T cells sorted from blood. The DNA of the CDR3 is TGTGCCACCAGTGATTTCGCGGACGGCCAAGAGACCCAGTACTTC. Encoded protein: CATSDFADGQETQYF.